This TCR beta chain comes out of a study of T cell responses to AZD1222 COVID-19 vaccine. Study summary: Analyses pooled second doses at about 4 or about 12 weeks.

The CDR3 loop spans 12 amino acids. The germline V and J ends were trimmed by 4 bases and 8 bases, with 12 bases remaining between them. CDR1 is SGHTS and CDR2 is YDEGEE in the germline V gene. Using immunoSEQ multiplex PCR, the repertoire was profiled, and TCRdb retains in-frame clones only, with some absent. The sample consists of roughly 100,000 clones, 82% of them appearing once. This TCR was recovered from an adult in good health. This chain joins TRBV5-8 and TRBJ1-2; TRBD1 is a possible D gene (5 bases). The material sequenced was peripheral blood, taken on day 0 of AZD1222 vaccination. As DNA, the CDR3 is TGTGCCAGCAGCCAGGGCCCCTACGGCTACACCTTC. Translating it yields CASSQGPYGYTF.